The rows below give T cell receptor beta chains drawn from one sample of a study of vaccination effects on CD4 cells after COVID-19. Using immunoSEQ multiplex PCR, the repertoire was profiled, and TCRdb retains in-frame clones only, with some absent. The data contain about 45,000 clones, around 78% of them singletons. Their antigens are not known. Here the sequenced sample was CD4+ T cells from PBMCs cultured with SARS-CoV-2 spike peptides, taken before COVID-19 vaccination. All receptors come from a human donor who received a COVID-19 vaccine. The CDR3 runs from the conserved cysteine through the conserved F or W.

J gene: TRBJ2-5; V gene: TRBV18; CDR3 protein: CASSPRREVQETQYF
J gene: TRBJ2-3; V gene: TRBV19; CDR3 protein: CASSTTHDRGAGTDTQYF
J gene: TRBJ1-5; V gene: TRBV12-3/TRBV12-4; CDR3 protein: CASSGQFQPQHF
J gene: TRBJ2-5; V gene: TRBV5-1; CDR3 protein: CASSLQGADETQYF
J gene: TRBJ1-5; V gene: TRBV3-1/TRBV3-2; CDR3 protein: CASSRQGNQPQHF
J gene: TRBJ1-4; V gene: TRBV15; CDR3 protein: CATSISGSTNEKLFF
J gene: TRBJ1-2; V gene: TRBV28; CDR3 protein: CASSRETAYYGYTF
J gene: TRBJ1-1; V gene: TRBV18; CDR3 protein: CASSPPNREGTEAFF
J gene: TRBJ1-4; V gene: TRBV5-6; CDR3 protein: CASSFRTLGGEKLFF
J gene: TRBJ1-3; V gene: TRBV5-1; CDR3 protein: CASSLDGTVGNTIYF
J gene: TRBJ1-1; V gene: TRBV5-1; CDR3 protein: CASSSGTQGPEAFF
J gene: TRBJ1-2; V gene: TRBV10-2; CDR3 protein: CASVPYRAGEGYTF
J gene: TRBJ1-4; V gene: TRBV6-5; CDR3 protein: CASSLTGSSEKLFF
J gene: TRBJ2-5; V gene: TRBV5-1; CDR3 protein: CASSPDSSGVGGETQYF
J gene: TRBJ1-2; V gene: TRBV10-2; CDR3 protein: CASSGRDSQNYGYTF
J gene: TRBJ2-2; V gene: TRBV7-9; CDR3 protein: CASSFMGDTANTGELFF
J gene: TRBJ1-2; V gene: TRBV7-2; CDR3 protein: CASSLDRGPYGYTF
J gene: TRBJ2-5; V gene: TRBV19; CDR3 protein: CASSWSGGGFRETQYF
J gene: TRBJ2-5; V gene: TRBV5-6; CDR3 protein: CASSLARTEETQYF
J gene: TRBJ1-5; V gene: TRBV10-2; CDR3 protein: CASTSLGPQPQHF
J gene: TRBJ1-2; V gene: TRBV2; CDR3 protein: CASSEAGRTYGYTF
J gene: TRBJ1-5; V gene: TRBV18; CDR3 protein: CASSQGGGQPQHF
J gene: TRBJ2-1; V gene: TRBV18; CDR3 protein: CASSPRVSSYNEQFF
J gene: TRBJ2-3; V gene: TRBV7-7; CDR3 protein: CASSPRTGADGNTQYF
J gene: TRBJ1-1; V gene: TRBV7-9; CDR3 protein: CASSSQDGTEAFF
J gene: TRBJ1-4; V gene: TRBV5-1; CDR3 protein: CASSSTATNEKLFF
J gene: TRBJ1-1; V gene: TRBV4-1; CDR3 protein: CASSQVRGQGDTEAFF
J gene: TRBJ1-2; V gene: TRBV19; CDR3 protein: CASSIRQGAGGYTF
J gene: TRBJ1-1; V gene: TRBV9; CDR3 protein: CASSASLNTEAFF
J gene: TRBJ1-1; V gene: TRBV14; CDR3 protein: CASSQAQGGTEAFF
J gene: TRBJ1-2; V gene: TRBV19; CDR3 protein: CASTARGAMGGYTF
J gene: TRBJ1-2; V gene: TRBV19; CDR3 protein: CASLRTGGPSGYGYTF
J gene: TRBJ1-2; V gene: TRBV2; CDR3 protein: CASSGGQGWYGYGYTF
J gene: TRBJ2-5; V gene: TRBV24-1; CDR3 protein: CATSDPTGIETQYF
J gene: TRBJ2-1; V gene: TRBV4-1; CDR3 protein: CASSHGTSVYNEQFF
J gene: TRBJ2-3; V gene: TRBV7-3; CDR3 protein: CASSQGHQGVGDTQYF
J gene: TRBJ2-5; V gene: TRBV18; CDR3 protein: CASSPGTGEVETQYF
J gene: TRBJ2-3; V gene: TRBV7-9; CDR3 protein: CASSLVGDTQYF
J gene: TRBJ1-3; V gene: TRBV5-6; CDR3 protein: CASSSFAWDRGRNTIYF
J gene: TRBJ1-6; V gene: TRBV2; CDR3 protein: CASSVPGQGSRYNSPLHF
J gene: TRBJ2-3; V gene: TRBV9; CDR3 protein: CASSVGGGPTDTQYF
J gene: TRBJ2-1; V gene: TRBV6-5; CDR3 protein: CASSSDSYNEQFF
J gene: TRBJ1-2; V gene: TRBV3-1/TRBV3-2; CDR3 protein: CASSRGTAYYGYTF
J gene: TRBJ2-4; V gene: TRBV6-1; CDR3 protein: CASSELGQGARDIQYF
J gene: TRBJ2-5; V gene: TRBV5-6; CDR3 protein: CASSLQGRETQYF
J gene: TRBJ2-5; V gene: TRBV30; CDR3 protein: CAWRITGVETQYF
J gene: TRBJ1-1; V gene: TRBV1; CDR3 protein: CTSSQGFKGARERLNTEAFF